This T cell receptor beta chain was retrieved from a study of vaccination and CD4 T cells after COVID-19. A single count supports this clonotype. Its antigen is unknown. V was shortened by 0 bases and J by 2 bases, with 10 bases between the two germline ends. The CDR3 has 15 residues. The treatment denotes: roughly ten-day PBMC culture with coronavirus spike peptide pools or control peptides (ViraFEST assay). The Oncomine TCR Beta short-read assay was what sequenced the DNA obtained from cultured CD4+ T cells. One entry per CDR3 protein results from TCRdb running MiXCR on the PCR reads. The sample includes about 18,000 distinct CDR3 sequences, around 43% seen only once; the top ten take over 15%.

Material: CD4+ T cells from blood, cultured in vitro, obtained before SARS-CoV-2 vaccination. The chain joins TRBV12-3 or TRBV12-4 to TRBJ1-2; D uncertain. This clonotype was sampled from a human donor who received a COVID-19 vaccine. In DNA, the CDR3 is TGTGCCAGCAGTTTAGCGCTGTCCGGAAACTATGGCTACACCTTC. Translated: CASSLALSGNYGYTF.